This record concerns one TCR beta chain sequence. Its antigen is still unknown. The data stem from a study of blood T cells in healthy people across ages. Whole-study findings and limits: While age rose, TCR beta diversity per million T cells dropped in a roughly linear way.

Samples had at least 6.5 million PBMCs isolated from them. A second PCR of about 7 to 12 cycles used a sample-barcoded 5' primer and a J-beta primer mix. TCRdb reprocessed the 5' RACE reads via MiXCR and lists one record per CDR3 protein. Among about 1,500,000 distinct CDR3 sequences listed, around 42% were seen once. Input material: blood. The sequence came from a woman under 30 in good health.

CDR3: CASSRGTSGGPETQYF. The CDR3 DNA sequence: TGCGCCAGCAGCCGAGGAACTAGCGGGGGGCCAGAGACCCAGTACTTC. The chain is built from TRBV4-1 and TRBJ2-5; 12 bases match TRBD2. Germline CDR1 and CDR2: MGHRA and YSYEKL. The ends lost 4 bases at V and 4 bases at J; junction bases unmatched: 7. The CDR3 runs to 16 residues.